The next 26 T cell receptor beta chains were all read from a single sample in a study of control samples from healthy donors and cancer patients. The protocol was immunoSEQ multiplex PCR, while the TCRdb copy is restricted to in-frame clones and leaves out a portion. This table has 130,000 or so clones, 85% to 95% appearing once. Material for sequencing was PBMCs. The receptors come from a man between 60 and 70 years old with colorectal cancer.

This chain uses TRBV5-6 with TRBJ2-7; 7 nucleotides agree with TRBD2. V shed 5 bases and J 3 bases; nucleotides not matched to a gene: 11. This CDR3 contains 15 residues. CDR1 is SGHDT and CDR2 is YYEEEE in the germline V gene. This CDR3 reads CASSSLAALGYEQYF. For the CDR3, the DNA is TGTGCCAGCAGTTCCCTAGCGGCGCTGGGCTACGAGCAGTACTTC.

V gene TRBV28 combines with J gene TRBJ2-2; no definite D call. The CDR3 is 15 residues long. V lost 3 bases and J 2 bases, leaving 10 bases between the germline ends. Germline V CDR1 and CDR2: MDHEN, SYDVKM. CDR3 sequence: CASSFRGINTGELFF. The CDR3 nucleotides read TGTGCCAGCAGTTTCCGTGGCATCAACACCGGGGAGCTGTTTTTT.

This rearrangement joins TRBV2 to TRBJ2-5; D perhaps matches TRBD2 (6 bases). CDR1 and CDR2 (germline): SNHLY, FYNNEI. V lost 4 bases to trimming and J lost 4 bases, with 16 bases between them. This CDR3 is built from 15 residues. CDR3 region: CASSAPTSFRETQYF. The CDR3 DNA sequence: TGTGCCAGCAGTGCCCCGACTAGTTTCCGAGAGACCCAGTACTTC.

V usage is TRBV19 and J usage is TRBJ1-1; TRBD1 matches at 7 bases. This CDR3 has 17 amino acids. Per germline, CDR1 LNHDA and CDR2 SQIVND (reference sequence). Trimming cost V 6 bases and J 1 base; bases outside gene matches: 14. The CDR3: CASRLTGRSYSNTEAFF. DNA for the CDR3: TGTGCCAGTAGGCTGACAGGGCGTTCATACTCGAACACTGAAGCTTTCTTT. The complete variable domain, with remaining parts taken from reference TRBV19 and TRBJ1-1, reads DGGITQSPKYLFRKEGQNVTLSCEQNLNHDAMYWYRQDPGQGLRLIYYSQIVNDFQKGDIAEGYSVSREKKESFPLTVTSAQKNPTAFYLCASRLTGRSYSNTEAFFGQGTRLTVV.

This chain joins TRBV11-2 and TRBJ2-1, with 10 bases fitting TRBD1. This CDR3 has 15 residues. Trimming took 5 bases from V and 3 from J; bases not matched to a gene: 4. Germline-derived CDR1 and CDR2 are SGHAT and FQNNGV. The CDR3 DNA reads TGTGCCAGCAGCAGGGGACAGGGGATCTACAATGAGCAGTTCTTC. Translating it yields CASSRGQGIYNEQFF. Full variable domain (remainder filled in from reference TRBV11-2 and TRBJ2-1): EAGVAQSPRYKIIEKRQSVAFWCNPISGHATLYWYQQILGQGPKLLIQFQNNGVVDDSQLPKDRFSAERLKGVDSTLKIQPAKLEDSAVYLCASSRGQGIYNEQFFGPGTRLTVL.

This rearrangement joins TRBV15 to TRBJ2-1, with 8 bases identical to TRBD1. The CDR3 runs 13 residues. V lost 6 bases to trimming and J lost 6 bases; unmatched junction nucleotides: 4. Germline V lookup: CDR1 LNHNV, CDR2 YYDKDF (reference sequence). CDR3 residues: CATRGTGRNEQFF. The CDR3 DNA reads as TGTGCCACCAGGGGGACAGGCCGCAATGAGCAGTTCTTC. Full variable domain (remainder filled in from reference TRBV15 and TRBJ2-1): DAMVIQNPRYQVTQFGKPVTLSCSQTLNHNVMYWYQQKSSQAPKLLFHYYDKDFNNEADTPDNFQSRRPNTSFCFLDIRSPGLGDTAMYLCATRGTGRNEQFFGPGTRLTVL.

The V call is TRBV5-1, the J call TRBJ2-2, with 10 bases identical to TRBD1. The CDR3 runs to 16 residues. CDR1 is SGHRS, CDR2 YFSETQ, per germline. With 0 bases clipped from V and 2 bases from J, the junction kept 1 base outside the gene matches. The CDR3 sequence: CASSLVTGGNTGELFF. The CDR3 DNA sequence: TGCGCCAGCAGCTTGGTGACAGGGGGCAACACCGGGGAGCTGTTTTTT.

Only one count was recorded for this clone. V usage is TRBV30 and J usage is TRBJ2-7, with D perhaps TRBD2 (7 bases). Germline V gene data show CDR1 as GTSNPN and CDR2 as SVGIG (reference sequence). The CDR3 spans 14 residues. V was shortened by 2 bases and J by 2 bases, with 13 bases between the two germline ends. The CDR3 DNA sequence: TGTGCCTGGAGTAGGGGGGGGGCTCCCTACGAGCAGTACTTC. Translated: CAWSRGGAPYEQYF. The full variable domain, rest sourced from reference TRBV30 and TRBJ2-7, is SQTIHQWPATLVQPVGSPLSLECTVEGTSNPNLYWYRQAAGRGLQLLFYSVGIGQISSEVPQNLSASRPQDRQFILSSKKLLLSDSGFYLCAWSRGGAPYEQYFGPGTRLTVT.

J is TRBJ1-5 and V is TRBV5-1, with 8 bases aligning to TRBD1. The germline gives CDR1 SGHRS, CDR2 YFSETQ. With V trimmed by 2 bases and J by 0 bases, 4 bases remained unmatched. This CDR3 spans 16 amino acids. The CDR3 DNA is TGCGCCAGCAGCTTAGGACAGGGAAATAGCAATCAGCCCCAGCATTTT. Protein sequence: CASSLGQGNSNQPQHF.

This rearrangement joins TRBV3-1 (or the pseudogene TRBV3-2) to TRBJ1-5, with TRBD1 matching 8 bases. V was clipped by 2 bases and J by 6 bases; unmatched bases: 3. The CDR3 loop spans 14 amino acids. CDR1 LGHDT and CDR2 YNNKEL come from the germline V gene (reference sequence). CDR3 sequence reads: CASSQSDRGQPQHF. The CDR3 DNA follows: TGTGCCAGCAGCCAATCCGACAGGGGTCAGCCCCAGCATTTT.

The rearrangement uses TRBV6-5 and TRBJ2-5; D not resolved. CDR3 length equals 13 residues. Looked up from germline, CDR1 is MNHEY and CDR2 is SVGAGI. V was pared by 5 bases and J by 4 bases, with 11 bases between. CDR3 coding DNA: TGTGCCAGCAGTCCCTCCTGGGGAGAGACCCAGTACTTC. This encodes CASSPSWGETQYF.

The chain uses TRBV29-1 and TRBJ2-3, with D tentatively TRBD1 or TRBD2 (5 bases each). CDR1 is SQVTM, CDR2 ANQGSEA, per germline. Trimming removed 7 bases from V and 1 base from J, with 15 bases in between. The CDR3 covers 14 residues. The CDR3 coding sequence is TGCAGCGCCCCACTGGGACGGGGCACAGATACGCAGTATTTT. Amino acids: CSAPLGRGTDTQYF.

The chain carries TRBV7-2 and TRBJ2-5; D gene unclear. The CDR3 sequence is 15 residues long. CDR1 SGHTA and CDR2 FQGNSA come from the germline V gene. Trimming pared 0 bases from V and 4 bases from J, leaving 12 bases between. The CDR3 reads CASSLAGYTRETQYF. CDR3 DNA sequence: TGTGCCAGCAGCTTAGCGGGGTACACAAGAGAGACCCAGTACTTC.

A single count supports this clone. The J gene is TRBJ2-6, the V gene TRBV5-1; 9 nucleotides align to TRBD1. The germline V gene encodes CDR1 SGHRS and CDR2 YFSETQ. With V trimmed by 0 bases and J by 2 bases, 12 bases remained unmatched. CDR3 length: 20 amino acids. The CDR3 region is CASSLAPPGQGYPGANVLTF. Here the CDR3 DNA reads TGCGCCAGCAGCTTGGCCCCGCCGGGACAGGGATACCCTGGGGCCAACGTCCTGACTTTC.

This sequence joins TRBV11-2 and TRBJ2-7; 10 bases line up with TRBD2. The CDR3 has 15 amino acids. Germline CDR1 reads SGHAT; CDR2 reads FQNNGV. V lost 0 bases to trimming and J lost 6 bases; unmatched junction nucleotides: 5. The DNA of the CDR3 is TGTGCCAGCAGCTTAGAATGGCTAGCGGGGGTCGAGCAGTACTTC. This sequence encodes CASSLEWLAGVEQYF.

This chain connects TRBV6-1 to TRBJ2-1; tentatively, D is TRBD2 (5 bases). V gave up 6 bases and J gave up 0 bases, with 15 bases separating them. The CDR3 has 16 amino acids. The germline CDR1 and CDR2 sequences are MNHNS and SASEGT. CDR3 in amino acids: CASRESLALSYNEQFF. In nucleotides, the CDR3 is TGTGCCAGCAGGGAATCTCTAGCTCTCTCCTACAATGAGCAGTTCTTC.

The chain recombines TRBV5-1 with TRBJ2-3, with a possible D match to TRBD1 (7 bases). The CDR3 is made up of 15 amino acids. Germline V lookup: CDR1 SGHRS, CDR2 YFSETQ. Trimming took off 4 bases at V and 9 bases at J, with 21 bases between the two ends. In DNA form, the CDR3 reads TGCGCCAGCAGCCCGTCAGGGGGGAGCCAGGAGACGCAGTATTTT. Its translation: CASSPSGGSQETQYF.

The chain is built from TRBV5-1 and TRBJ2-5; either TRBD1 or TRBD2 may supply D (5 bases each). The CDR3 has 14 residues. Germline CDR1 SGHRS, CDR2 YFSETQ. V shed 0 bases and J shed 3 bases, with 9 bases lying between them. DNA for the CDR3: TGCGCCAGCAGCTTGGGGGGGACGGAAGAGACCCAGTACTTC. Translating it yields CASSLGGTEETQYF. Drawing the rest from reference TRBV5-1 and TRBJ2-5, the complete variable domain is KAGVTQTPRYLIKTRGQQVTLSCSPISGHRSVSWYQQTPGQGLQFLFEYFSETQRNKGNFPGRFSGRQFSNSRSEMNVSTLELGDSALYLCASSLGGTEETQYFGPGTRLLVL.

This clone was detected once. CDR3 DNA sequence: TGTGCCAGCAGCTCCCCCGGGACGGCTTATGGCTACACCTTC. Residues: CASSSPGTAYGYTF. The chain couples TRBV7-9 to TRBJ1-2; a possible D gene is TRBD1 (5 bases). The CDR3 is made up of 14 amino acids. The germline CDR1 and CDR2 sequences are SEHNR and FQNEAQ (reference sequence). V was cut by 4 bases and J by 5 bases, with 14 bases left in between.

This chain uses TRBV24-1 with TRBJ2-7; TRBD1 matches at 9 bases. The CDR3 spans 16 residues. The trim removed 3 bases at V and 2 bases at J, leaving 7 bases unmatched. The germline gives CDR1 KGHDR, CDR2 SFDVKD. This CDR3 reads CATSDQQGAHPYEQYF. CDR3 coding DNA: TGTGCCACCAGTGATCAACAGGGGGCCCATCCCTACGAGCAGTACTTC.

This rearrangement joins TRBV19 to TRBJ1-5, with D tentatively TRBD1 (5 bases). The germline V and J ends were trimmed by 4 bases and 3 bases, with 16 bases remaining between them. The V gene's germline CDR1 is LNHDA and CDR2 SQIVND (reference sequence). The CDR3 contains 16 residues. This CDR3 reads CASSTVDVGPNQPQHF. In DNA, the CDR3 is TGTGCCAGTAGTACCGTTGATGTGGGGCCCAATCAGCCCCAGCATTTT.

This chain joins TRBV20-1 and TRBJ1-1, with D possibly TRBD1 on 5 matching bases. The CDR3 sequence is 13 residues long. Germline assignment: CDR1 DFQATT and CDR2 SNEGSKA (reference sequence). V gave up 3 bases and J gave up 3 bases, with 11 bases separating them. CDR3: CSASGGGYTEAFF. In nucleotides, the CDR3 is TGCAGTGCTAGTGGGGGGGGTTACACTGAAGCTTTCTTT.

V gene TRBV21-1 combines with J gene TRBJ2-7; no DNA check was done on the table's D call, TRBD1. TRBV21-1 represents a pseudogene. The CDR3 spans 12 residues. The CDR3 sequence: CASGGQGHEQYF. In nucleotides, the CDR3 is TGTGCCAGCGGGGGACAGGGTCACGAGCAGTACTTC.

Only one count was recorded for this clone. The V and J genes are TRBV4-3 and TRBJ1-4; D uncertain. V was trimmed by 3 bases and J by 0 bases, leaving 17 bases between them. Germline assignment: CDR1 LGHNA and CDR2 YSLEER. The CDR3 has 18 residues. The CDR3 nucleotides read TGCGCCAGCAGCCAGACAATCGTACTTGGGCCAACTAATGAAAAACTGTTTTTT. Protein sequence: CASSQTIVLGPTNEKLFF.

The chain carries TRBV7-8 and TRBJ2-7; a possible D gene is TRBD2 (5 bases). This CDR3 region has 14 residues. The V end lost 5 bases, the J end lost 4 bases, and 15 bases lay between the germline ends. The germline gives CDR1 SGHVS, CDR2 FQNEAQ. The CDR3 reads CASSRTPGFYEQYF. CDR3 in DNA: TGTGCCAGCAGCCGGACCCCGGGATTTTACGAGCAGTACTTC.

This chain uses TRBV19 with TRBJ2-1; D is unclear. V was trimmed by 1 base and J by 3 bases, leaving 19 bases between them. CDR1 is LNHDA, CDR2 SQIVND, per germline (reference sequence). CDR3 length equals 18 residues. The DNA of the CDR3 is TGTGCCAGTAGTATAGGAGGATTGCAGCGACCTCGCTACAATGAGCAGTTCTTC. Translation: CASSIGGLQRPRYNEQFF.